What follows are 27 T cell receptor beta chains derived from one specimen sequenced in a study of OX40 agonist ivuxolimab in advanced cancers. The protocol was immunoSEQ multiplex PCR, while the TCRdb copy is restricted to in-frame clones and leaves out a portion. The sample records about 54,000 clones, approximately 89% being singletons. Material: CD4+ or CD8+ T cells sorted from blood, obtained in a trial of the OX40 agonist ivuxolimab. The source is an adult with an advanced solid tumor such as melanoma, head and neck, liver or kidney cancer.

This sequence joins TRBV15 and TRBJ2-5, with 8 bases that match TRBD2. The last part of the DNA fits TRBJ2-7 better; the J call may be wrong. The CDR3 length is 15 residues. Per germline, CDR1 LNHNV and CDR2 YYDKDF (reference sequence). The CDR3 protein is CATSKVAGPSYEQYF. CDR3 DNA sequence: TGTGCCACCAGCAAGGTAGCGGGGCCATCCTACGAGCAGTACTTC.

This chain connects TRBV18 to TRBJ2-1; 10 bases agree with TRBD2. The V gene's germline CDR1 is KGHSH and CDR2 LQKENI. Trimming took 0 bases from V and 6 from J; bases not matched to a gene: 5. The CDR3 totals 16 residues. CDR3 sequence: CASSPPGLAFLNEQFF. The DNA for the CDR3 is TGTGCCAGCTCACCACCGGGACTAGCGTTCCTCAATGAGCAGTTCTTC.

This clone occurred a few times. The J gene is TRBJ2-7, the V gene TRBV29-1, with D possibly called TRBD1 or TRBD2 (5 bases each). This CDR3 has 14 amino acids. Per germline, CDR1 SQVTM and CDR2 ANQGSEA. Between the trimmed V and J ends, which lost 6 bases and 0 bases, there was a span of 15 bases. The CDR3 DNA sequence: TGCAGCGTCGAGGGGACGGGAAGCTCCTACGAGCAGTACTTC. This encodes CSVEGTGSSYEQYF.

The chain employs TRBV10-3 and TRBJ2-1; no clear D gene. Germline V CDR1 and CDR2: ENHRY, SYGVKD. Deletions cut 4 bases from V and 3 bases from J, with 7 bases between. The CDR3 contains 13 residues. CDR3 nucleotide sequence: TGTGCCATCAGTGGACTCGGCTACAATGAGCAGTTCTTC. Translation: CAISGLGYNEQFF.

V gene TRBV4-3 combines with J gene TRBJ2-7; D may be TRBD2 (6 bases). The germline V and J ends were trimmed by 0 bases and 2 bases, with 11 bases remaining between them. Germline CDR1 reads LGHNA; CDR2 reads YSLEER. The CDR3 contains 15 residues. CDR3 sequence reads: CASSQERGGAYEQYF. The CDR3 bases are TGCGCCAGCAGCCAAGAGCGGGGCGGGGCCTACGAGCAGTACTTC.

J is TRBJ2-2 and V is TRBV7-3, with 7 bases identical to TRBD2. The V and J ends lost 5 bases and 2 bases, in that order; junction bases with no gene match: 2. CDR1 and CDR2 (germline): SGHTA, FQGTGA. The CDR3 is 14 amino acids. Here the CDR3 DNA reads TGTGCCAGCAGCACGGGGGGAAACACCGGGGAGCTGTTTTTT. Its translation: CASSTGGNTGELFF.

The V call is TRBV19, the J call TRBJ2-4, with D tentatively TRBD1 or TRBD2 (6 bases each). Trimming removed 4 bases from V and 8 bases from J, with 12 bases in between. CDR1 LNHDA and CDR2 SQIVND come from the germline V gene (reference sequence). There are 13 residues in the CDR3. The CDR3 spells CASSTGAGYIQYF. The CDR3 nucleotides read TGTGCCAGTAGTACGGGGGCGGGTTACATTCAGTACTTC.

V is TRBV5-1 and J is TRBJ1-4; TRBD1 matches 7 bases. CDR3 length: 15 amino acids. The V and J ends lost 2 bases and 6 bases, in that order; junction bases with no gene match: 7. CDR1 and CDR2 (germline): SGHRS, YFSETQ. The CDR3 nucleotides are TGCGCCAGCAGCTTAGCCGGGACAGCGGATGAAAAACTGTTTTTT. Protein product: CASSLAGTADEKLFF.

The V call is TRBV7-3, the J call TRBJ2-7; tentatively, D is TRBD1 or TRBD2 (6 bases each). The CDR3 is made up of 15 amino acids. Germline CDR1 is SGHTA and CDR2 is FQGTGA. V was shortened by 2 bases and J by 3 bases, with 14 bases between the two germline ends. Here the CDR3 reads CASSLGGPGGYEQYF. CDR3 nucleotide sequence: TGTGCCAGCAGCTTAGGGGGCCCCGGGGGCTACGAGCAGTACTTC.

The chain employs TRBV11-2 and TRBJ2-1; no clear D. This CDR3 is 15 amino acids long. Germline CDR1 is SGHAT and CDR2 is FQNNGV. V gave up 3 bases and J gave up 10 bases, with 19 bases separating them. The CDR3 sequence: CASSFRPLSLREQFF. The CDR3 DNA reads TGTGCCAGCAGCTTTCGCCCTTTATCACTTCGGGAGCAGTTCTTC.

V and J are TRBV28 and TRBJ2-3; TRBD2 agrees at 10 bases. This CDR3 region has 15 residues. The germline V gene has CDR1 MDHEN and CDR2 SYDVKM. J gave up 3 bases and V 2 bases, and 2 bases lay outside the gene matches. The CDR3 nucleotides are TGTGCCAGCAGTTTAGCTAGCGGGGGAACAGATACGCAGTATTTT. It codes for CASSLASGGTDTQYF.

The genes are TRBV10-3 and TRBJ1-2; possible D gene TRBD1, 5 bases. The V end was cut by 3 bases, the J end by 5 bases, with 10 bases between. The germline V gene has CDR1 ENHRY and CDR2 SYGVKD. The CDR3 sequence is 13 residues long. In DNA form, the CDR3 reads TGTGCCATCAGTGAATGGGGGAAGTATGGCTACACCTTC. Encoded protein: CAISEWGKYGYTF.

The V call is TRBV29-1, the J call TRBJ2-3, with D perhaps assigned TRBD1 or TRBD2 (5 bases each). Trimming left V 2 bases short and J 5 bases short, with 11 bases between. From germline, CDR1 is SQVTM and CDR2 ANQGSEA. This CDR3 comprises 13 residues. This CDR3 reads CSVESSGRDTQYF. For the CDR3, the DNA is TGCAGCGTTGAATCGTCAGGGAGAGATACGCAGTATTTT.

The J gene is TRBJ2-1, the V gene TRBV4-1; tentatively, D is TRBD2 (6 bases). V lost 4 bases, J lost 9 bases, and 10 bases lay in between. The CDR3 length is 12 residues. Germline-derived CDR1 and CDR2 are MGHRA and YSYEKL. The CDR3 sequence is CASSPPAGEQFF. CDR3 DNA sequence: TGCGCCAGCAGCCCCCCAGCGGGTGAGCAGTTCTTC.

V is TRBV27 and J is TRBJ2-3; TRBD2 matches at 9 bases. Trimming took 7 bases from V and 5 from J; bases not matched to a gene: 10. Germline V gene lookup returns CDR1 MNHEY and CDR2 SMNVEV (reference sequence). The CDR3 is made up of 15 amino acids. The CDR3 DNA is TGTGCCAGCACCCGGGCGGGGGGGCCAGGAGATACGCAGTATTTT. It encodes CASTRAGGPGDTQYF.

This chain joins TRBV19 and TRBJ2-3, with D possibly being TRBD2 (7 bases). This CDR3 has 13 amino acids. Germline-derived CDR1 and CDR2 are LNHDA and SQIVND (reference sequence). The V end lost 7 bases, the J end lost 6 bases, and 14 bases lay between the germline ends. This CDR3 is CASNGGHPDTQYF. The CDR3 region has the DNA TGTGCCAGTAACGGGGGGCATCCGGATACGCAGTATTTT.

The chain has TRBV7-2 and TRBJ1-2; TRBD1 is a possible D gene (5 bases). From germline, CDR1 is SGHTA and CDR2 FQGNSA. The CDR3 has 16 amino acids. With 3 bases removed from V and 4 bases from J, the gap between germline ends came to 18 bases. The CDR3 region has the DNA TGTGCCAGCAGCTTTACCGGGACGCCTGGAGGCTATGGCTACACCTTC. It specifies CASSFTGTPGGYGYTF.

This chain uses TRBV7-8 with TRBJ1-2; maybe TRBD1 (6 bases). Germline V gives CDR1 SGHVS, CDR2 FQNEAQ. CDR3 length: 17 amino acids. V lost 5 bases and J lost 5, with 24 bases in between. The DNA for the CDR3 is TGTGCCAGCAGCCCGTTGGACAGTTATCCCCCAATTTATGGCTACACCTTC. This sequence encodes CASSPLDSYPPIYGYTF.

V usage is TRBV28 and J usage is TRBJ1-5; a possible D gene is TRBD1 (6 bases). Trimming cost V 7 bases and J 5 bases, with 21 bases left between them. The V gene's germline CDR1 is MDHEN and CDR2 SYDVKM. CDR3 length: 16 amino acids. The DNA of the CDR3 is TGTGCCAGCACCTCCGGGTGGGGAGAGGGGGATCAGCCCCAGCATTTT. Translated: CASTSGWGEGDQPQHF.

The chain has TRBV11-3 and TRBJ2-1, with D tentatively TRBD2 (5 bases). V was pared by 5 bases and J by 0 bases, with 11 bases between. Germline lookup yields CDR1 SGHNT and CDR2 YENEEA. There are 15 residues in the CDR3. CDR3 protein: CASSQRGSSYNEQFF. CDR3 DNA sequence: TGTGCCAGCAGCCAACGGGGAAGCTCCTACAATGAGCAGTTCTTC.

The CDR3 spells CATPGTETYEQYF. CDR3 in DNA: TGTGCCACACCAGGGACTGAAACCTACGAGCAGTACTTC. The V gene is TRBV15, the J gene TRBJ2-7; tentative D call: TRBD2 (6 bases). In germline, CDR1 is LNHNV, CDR2 YYDKDF (reference sequence). V was cut by 9 bases and J by 2 bases, with 14 bases left in between. The CDR3 sequence is 13 residues long.

The gene calls are TRBV2 and TRBJ2-3, with TRBD2 matching 15 bases. The V gene end was trimmed by 6 bases and the J gene end by 7 bases; junction bases not matched to a gene: 8. Germline V gene data show CDR1 as SNHLY and CDR2 as FYNNEI. CDR3 length: 16 residues. This CDR3 reads CASRRTSGRGVNTQYF. For the CDR3, the DNA is TGTGCCAGCAGGCGGACTAGCGGGAGGGGAGTGAATACGCAGTATTTT. Looking up the rest from reference TRBV2 and TRBJ2-3 gives the full variable domain: EPEVTQTPSHQVTQMGQEVILRCVPISNHLYFYWYRQILGQKVEFLVSFYNNEISEKSEIFDDQFSVERPDGSNFTLKIRSTKLEDSAMYFCASRRTSGRGVNTQYFGPGTRLTVL.

This clone has just a few counts. This chain links TRBV28 with TRBJ1-2; D call uncertain. This CDR3 is 15 amino acids long. Germline CDR1 and CDR2: MDHEN and SYDVKM. The V end lost 5 bases, the J end lost 7 bases, and 20 bases lay between the germline ends. Here the CDR3 reads CASSITDRPKSGYTF. The CDR3 nucleotides are TGTGCCAGCAGTATAACGGACCGTCCTAAGTCTGGCTACACCTTC.

V is TRBV7-9 and J is TRBJ2-3; 7 nucleotides agree with TRBD1. Germline-derived CDR1 and CDR2 are SEHNR and FQNEAQ (reference sequence). This CDR3 region has 14 residues. V lost 3 bases and J lost 1; bases outside the gene matches: 1. The CDR3 loop is CASSLQGGTDTQYF. The CDR3 region has the DNA TGTGCCAGCAGCTTGCAGGGGGGCACAGATACGCAGTATTTT.

The CDR3 sequence: CASSYPLLARTPLTGELFF. The DNA of the CDR3 is TGTGCCAGCAGCTACCCCCTACTAGCCCGAACTCCTCTCACCGGGGAGCTGTTTTTT. J is TRBJ2-2 and V is TRBV28, with D perhaps matching TRBD2 (6 bases). This CDR3 is built from 19 residues. Per germline, CDR1 MDHEN and CDR2 SYDVKM. The V gene lost 6 bases and the J gene lost 4 bases, with 27 bases spanning the gap.

The J gene is TRBJ1-2, the V gene TRBV28, with D possibly TRBD1 on 6 matching bases. Germline V gene lookup returns CDR1 MDHEN and CDR2 SYDVKM. This CDR3 spans 12 amino acids. Trimming stripped 4 bases from V and 8 bases from J, with 11 bases between. CDR3 coding DNA: TGTGCCAGCAGTTGGACAGAATCCGGCTACACCTTC. This gives the protein CASSWTESGYTF.

The chain recombines TRBV19 with TRBJ1-1; unclear D gene. CDR1 and CDR2 (germline): LNHDA, SQIVND (reference sequence). This CDR3 has 13 amino acids. V shed 6 bases and J shed 0 bases, with 8 bases lying between them. The CDR3 nucleotides are TGTGCCAGTAGGAGTCGCATGAACACTGAAGCTTTCTTT. Its protein is CASRSRMNTEAFF.